The rows below give T cell receptor beta chains drawn from one sample of a study of blood T cell repertoires in COVID-19. The method was immunoSEQ multiplex PCR; TCRdb's version includes in-frame clones alone and lacks a portion of them. In the table there are roughly 100,000 clones, 65% to 90% of which are singletons. Sequenced: peripheral blood. Receptors were obtained from a man aged 50-59 years with acute or convalescent COVID-19. The CDR3 runs from the conserved cysteine through the conserved F or W. D genes are given only for firm matches. Clone size is not always given. Where it is, it says once, few, many or a class for expanded clones.

V gene	J gene	clone size	D gene	CDR3 protein	CDR3 DNA
TRBV7-6	TRBJ2-7	.	TRBD1	CASSPNRQGLHEQYF	TGTGCCAGCAGCCCGAACCGACAGGGTTTACACGAGCAGTACTTC
TRBV27	TRBJ2-2	.	TRBD1	CASWGTANTGELFF	TGTGCCAGCTGGGGGACAGCGAACACCGGGGAGCTGTTTTTT
TRBV11-2	TRBJ2-3	many	TRBD2	CASSLSGTSGGGDTQYF	TGTGCCAGCAGCCTAAGCGGGACTAGCGGGGGGGGAGATACGCAGTATTTT
TRBV2	TRBJ2-3	.	.	CASSRESTDTQYF	TGTGCCAGCAGTAGGGAGTCCACAGATACGCAGTATTTT
TRBV30	TRBJ2-1	.	TRBD1	CACNRGPSYNEQFF	TGTGCCTGCAACAGGGGGCCCTCCTACAATGAGCAGTTCTTC
TRBV9	TRBJ1-1	once	.	CASSPSQVPFEAFF	TGTGCCAGCAGCCCTTCACAGGTCCCCTTTGAAGCTTTCTTT
TRBV6-4	TRBJ1-2	.	.	CASSDAGGYGYTF	TGTGCCAGCAGTGACGCTGGGGGGTATGGCTACACCTTC
TRBV7-9	TRBJ2-1	.	TRBD2	CASSLLSGREAYNEQFF	TGTGCCAGCAGCCTTCTTAGCGGGAGGGAAGCCTACAATGAGCAGTTCTTC
TRBV6-5	TRBJ2-5	.	TRBD1	CASSYWDRGWETQYF	TGTGCCAGCAGTTACTGGGACAGGGGCTGGGAGACCCAGTACTTC
TRBV10-3	TRBJ2-7	.	TRBD1	CAISVTGGNYEQYF	TGTGCCATCAGTGTGACAGGGGGAAACTACGAGCAGTACTTC
TRBV5-1	TRBJ2-2	once	TRBD1	CASSSRDRDPGELFF	TGCGCCAGCAGCTCCCGGGACAGGGATCCCGGGGAGCTGTTTTTT
TRBV4-2	TRBJ2-4	.	TRBD2	CASSHHRTSENIQYF	TGTGCCAGCAGCCACCACAGGACTAGCGAAAACATTCAGTACTTC
TRBV19	TRBJ1-1	.	TRBD1	CASSLRGVPFLTEAFF	TGTGCCAGTAGTCTCAGGGGGGTTCCGTTTCTCACTGAAGCTTTCTTT
TRBV11-3	TRBJ1-1	once	TRBD1	CASSSYRGRAEAFF	TGTGCCAGCAGCTCCTACAGGGGGAGGGCTGAAGCTTTCTTT
TRBV3-1/TRBV3-2	TRBJ2-3	.	TRBD2	CASSREAGGWSDTQYF	TGTGCCAGCAGCCGAGAAGCGGGAGGGTGGTCAGATACGCAGTATTTT
TRBV5-1	TRBJ1-4	.	.	CASSLGQREKLFF	TGCGCCAGCAGCTTGGGACAGCGAGAAAAACTGTTTTTT
TRBV7-9	TRBJ2-7	.	TRBD1	CASSHDRVYEQYF	TGTGCCAGCAGCCATGACAGGGTCTACGAGCAGTACTTC
TRBV30	TRBJ2-7	.	TRBD1	CAWSVSTYRGTYEQYF	TGTGCCTGGAGTGTGAGTACGTACAGGGGGACCTACGAGCAGTACTTC
TRBV29-1	TRBJ2-1	.	TRBD2	CSVVRTGTSGTFPFF	TGCAGCGTTGTACGTACCGGGACTAGCGGGACCTTCCCGTTCTTC
TRBV27	TRBJ2-7	.	TRBD2	CASSSTSAAYEQYF	TGTGCCAGCAGTTCAACTAGCGCCGCGTACGAGCAGTACTTC
TRBV4-1	TRBJ2-1	.	.	CASSLPGQNEQFF	TGCGCCAGCAGCCTTCCGGGACAAAATGAGCAGTTCTTC
TRBV3-1/TRBV3-2	TRBJ2-7	few	TRBD2	CASSQGDSAGLKRNEQYF	TGTGCCAGCAGCCAAGGGGACTCAGCGGGACTGAAAAGGAACGAGCAGTACTTC
TRBV19	TRBJ2-3	.	TRBD2	CASNSGRYDTQYF	TGTGCCAGTAATAGCGGGAGGTACGATACGCAGTATTTT
TRBV5-1	TRBJ2-7	.	TRBD2	CASSWLPGLANYEQYF	TGCGCCAGCAGCTGGCTTCCGGGACTAGCTAACTACGAGCAGTACTTC
TRBV5-1	TRBJ1-3	.	TRBD1	CASRYTGQAQDTIYF	TGCGCCAGCAGATATACGGGACAGGCCCAAGACACCATATATTTT
TRBV5-1	TRBJ2-2	once	.	CASSLQASTGELFF	TGCGCCAGCAGCTTACAGGCTTCCACCGGGGAGCTGTTTTTT
TRBV5-1	TRBJ2-7	.	TRBD1	CASSSPGQGIDEQYF	TGCGCCAGCAGCTCACCGGGACAGGGTATCGACGAGCAGTACTTC
TRBV9	TRBJ2-1	.	TRBD2	CASSVGSFSGSIDEQFF	TGTGCCAGCAGCGTAGGCTCTTTCAGCGGGAGTATCGATGAGCAGTTCTTC
TRBV7-9	TRBJ1-1	.	TRBD1	CASSLTGVNTEAFF	TGTGCCAGCAGCTTAACAGGGGTGAACACTGAAGCTTTCTTT
TRBV19	TRBJ1-5	.	TRBD1	CASSFTGGGQPQHF	TGTGCCAGTAGTTTTACAGGGGGGGGACAGCCCCAGCATTTT
TRBV5-6	TRBJ1-5	once	TRBD1	CASSQGQNNQPQHF	TGTGCCAGCAGCCAGGGACAGAACAATCAGCCCCAGCATTTT
TRBV14	TRBJ2-7	.	.	CASSQETPTNYAGGSYEQYF	TGTGCCAGCAGCCAAGAAACCCCGACTAATTATGCCGGGGGATCCTACGAGCAGTACTTC
TRBV5-1	TRBJ2-1	.	.	CASSLGQRNEQFF	TGCGCCAGCAGCCTCGGACAGAGGAATGAGCAGTTCTTC